The clone carrying this T cell receptor (beta chain) was found a few times. Its matching antigen is unknown. The data belong to a study of human T cells and chemical hapten exposure. Study observations and caveats: DPC sensitization did not alter TCRs above 1 in 1000 frequency.

The ends were cut back, 4 bases at V and 5 bases at J, with 5 bases in the middle. The germline V gene encodes CDR1 SNHLY and CDR2 FYNNEI. This CDR3 contains 11 residues. Each CDR3 protein is one row after TCRdb ran MiXCR on the RACE reads. The sample consists of some 82,000 distinct CDR3 sequences, 6% to 8.5% of them appearing once. Time point noted: patch test 2, 6 weeks after DPC sensitization. Treatment reported: therapeutic diphenylcyclopropenone sensitization with weekly scalp DPC. The source was whole blood, collected in connection with sensitization to the hapten diphenylcyclopropenone (DPC). The chain employs TRBV2 and TRBJ1-2, with D hard to call. This clonotype originated in a woman between 25 and 40 years old with alopecia areata. Some clones in this sample may be carry-over from other donors' samples. The CDR3 DNA is TGTGCCAGCAGTGTCCTTTATGGCTACACCTTC. Its translation: CASSVLYGYTF.